This TCR beta chain was identified in a study of cytomegalovirus exposure and HLA in healthy donors. Sequencing used immunoSEQ multiplex PCR; TCRdb keeps in-frame clones, though not all of them. The sample yields 250,000 to 350,000 clones, roughly 88% seen once. This CDR3 comprises 16 residues. Germline V gives CDR1 MNHEY, CDR2 SMNVEV (reference sequence). Trimming stripped 2 bases from V and 2 bases from J, with 13 bases between. The sample taken for sequencing was PBMCs. V is TRBV27 and J is TRBJ2-1; D is unclear. The receptor was isolated from a man aged 30-40 years in good health and CMV-seronegative. The CDR3 region is CASSLKEWSTYNEQFF. DNA for the CDR3: TGTGCCAGCAGTTTAAAAGAGTGGAGTACCTACAATGAGCAGTTCTTC.